This TCR beta chain emerged from a study of radiotherapy plus CTLA-4 blockade in lung cancer. Assay: immunoSEQ multiplex PCR; the TCRdb copy retains only in-frame clones and omits some. Of some 66,000 clones listed, over 80% are singletons. The V and J ends lost 4 bases and 2 bases respectively, with 18 bases between them. The CDR3 has 17 residues. Germline V CDR1 and CDR2: SGHRS, YFSETQ. The sequence was collected from a human donor with non-small cell lung cancer who had a partial response to radiotherapy plus ipilimumab. The chain carries TRBV5-1 and TRBJ2-2; D possibly corresponds to TRBD2 (6 bases). The material sequenced was peripheral blood, taken from a patient treated with radiotherapy plus ipilimumab. The CDR3 DNA reads TGCGCCAGCAGCCCTGGGATCGGGAGACTTAACACCGGGGAGCTGTTTTTT. Translated, it gives CASSPGIGRLNTGELFF.